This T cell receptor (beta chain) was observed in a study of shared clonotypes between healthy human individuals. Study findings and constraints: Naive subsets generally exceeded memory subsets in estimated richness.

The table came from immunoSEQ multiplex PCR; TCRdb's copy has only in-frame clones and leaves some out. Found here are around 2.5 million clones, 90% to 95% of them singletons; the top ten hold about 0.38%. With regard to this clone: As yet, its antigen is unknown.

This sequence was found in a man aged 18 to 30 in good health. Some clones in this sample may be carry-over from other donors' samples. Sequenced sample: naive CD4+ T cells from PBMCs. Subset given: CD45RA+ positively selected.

The CDR3: CASSFRVQEPQHF. For the CDR3, the DNA is TGTGCCAGCAGCTTTAGGGTTCAGGAGCCCCAGCATTTT. The J gene is TRBJ1-5, the V gene TRBV7-8; D ambiguous. V shed 3 bases and J shed 8 bases, with 11 bases lying between them. Germline-derived CDR1 and CDR2 are SGHVS and FQNEAQ. CDR3 length: 13 residues.